This TCR beta chain is drawn from a study of T cell repertoires in ileal Crohn's disease. Stated time point: inflamed ileum from the surgical specimen. The table came from immunoSEQ multiplex PCR; TCRdb's copy has only in-frame clones and leaves some out. The table records 1,500 to 2,000 clones, approximately 86% of them present only once. Trimming took off 5 bases at V and 0 bases at J, with 5 bases between the two ends. This CDR3 region has 13 residues. Germline-derived CDR1 and CDR2 are SGHTA and FQGTGA. The sample comprised ileal tissue. This receptor was taken from an adult with Crohn's disease. This rearrangement joins TRBV7-3 to TRBJ1-5; unclear D gene. CDR3 sequence: CASSATSNQPQHF. For the CDR3, the DNA is TGTGCCAGCAGCGCAACTAGCAATCAGCCCCAGCATTTT.